Each of the 3 T cell receptor beta chains below was sequenced from the same sample in a study of T-cell memory formation after mild COVID-19. Each CDR3 protein gets one entry after TCRdb re-called the 5' RACE reads with MiXCR. The sample yields about 360,000 distinct CDR3 sequences, approximately 15% seen once. The source material was PBMCs or a T cell subset sorted from them (not recorded which). These receptors all stem from a man between 18 and 29 years old who had mild COVID-19 (a few samples of this study predate the infection). Cell type and time point are not known.

The rearrangement uses TRBV21-1 and TRBJ2-3. TRBV21-1 is classified as a pseudogene. The CDR3 runs to 13 residues. The CDR3 sequence: CASSRRDRYTQYF. Here the CDR3 DNA reads TGTGCCAGCAGCAGGAGAGATCGGTATACGCAGTATTTT.

This clonotype was seen only a few times. The chain couples TRBV27 to TRBJ2-7, with D possibly matching TRBD1 (5 bases). Per the germline V gene, CDR1 is MNHEY and CDR2 is SMNVEV (reference sequence). Trimming removed 2 bases from V and 3 bases from J, with 8 bases in between. CDR3 size: 13 residues. CDR3 residues: CASSLGAVYEQYF. For the CDR3, the DNA is TGTGCCAGCAGTTTAGGGGCAGTCTACGAGCAGTACTTC.

This rearrangement joins TRBV20-1 to TRBJ1-2; D is ambiguous. CDR3 length equals 14 residues. V was trimmed by 3 bases and J by 4 bases, leaving 15 bases between them. Germline loops: CDR1 DFQATT, CDR2 SNEGSKA (reference sequence). CDR3 nucleotide sequence: TGCAGTGCTAGTTTCGGGTTGGGGTTCTATGGCTACACCTTC. The encoded protein is CSASFGLGFYGYTF.